This T cell receptor (beta chain) was captured in a study of T cell changes during pregnancy in multiple sclerosis. TCRdb keeps only in-frame clones here, not all; method: immunoSEQ multiplex PCR. The sample carries fewer than 85,000 clones, 90% to 95% recorded once. The V gene's germline CDR1 is MGHDK and CDR2 SYGVNS. This CDR3 is 14 amino acids long. The J segment lost 3 bases and the V segment lost 8 bases, leaving 5 bases of the junction unmatched. The V gene is TRBV25-1, the J gene TRBJ2-1; 9 nucleotides agree with TRBD2. The sequenced sample was peripheral blood, obtained in the first trimester of pregnancy. This sequence was found in a female donor in good health, enrolled as a control in a pregnancy study. CDR3 region: CASSTSGDYNEQFF. The CDR3 coding sequence is TGTGCCAGCTCGACTAGCGGAGACTACAATGAGCAGTTCTTC.